The 14 T cell receptor beta chains in this list originate from one sample, sequenced in a study of CD8+CD57+ T cells in acquired aplastic anemia. Genomic DNA, the template, was used for profiling of the TCR beta VDJ and CDR3. TCRdb re-derived calls from the reads in MiXCR, one entry per CDR3 protein. Of about 170,000 distinct CDR3 sequences in the sample, approximately 40% are singletons; the top ten hold under 1.2%. Specimen: sorted CD4+, CD8+, or CD8+CD57+ T cells (not recorded which) from PBMCs. The receptors originated from a human donor in good health.

The CDR3 loop reads CAAGETQYF. The CDR3 DNA reads TGCGCCGCCGGGGAGACCCAGTACTTC. The V gene is TRBV10-2, the J gene TRBJ2-5; D is ambiguous. V dropped 11 bases and J dropped 5 bases, with 6 bases sitting between them. CDR1 WSHSY and CDR2 SAAADI come from the germline V gene. This CDR3 is built from 9 residues.

In this sample, this clonotype turned up many times. This sequence joins TRBV5-1 and TRBJ1-1; possibly TRBD1 for D (5 bases). The CDR3 is 14 amino acids. Trimming stripped 2 bases from V and 2 bases from J, with 10 bases between. Germline V CDR1 and CDR2: SGHRS, YFSETQ. In DNA form, the CDR3 reads TGCGCCAGCAGCTTCGGGGCAGCCAACACTGAAGCTTTCTTT. Its protein product is CASSFGAANTEAFF.

This clonotype was counted ten times or more. The genes are TRBV4-3 and TRBJ2-5; 8 bases fit TRBD2. Per the germline V gene, CDR1 is LGHNA and CDR2 is YSLEER. The CDR3 loop spans 19 amino acids. V lost 0 bases and J lost 2; bases outside the gene matches: 14. This chain's CDR3 is CASSQDRTAGGNLQETQYF. DNA of the CDR3: TGCGCCAGCAGCCAAGATCGTACGGCGGGGGGCAACCTACAAGAGACCCAGTACTTC.

This clonotype is medium-sized (0.01 to 0.1%) within its sample. The rearrangement links TRBV9 to TRBJ1-1; unclear D gene. This CDR3 has 14 residues. The V gene's germline CDR1 is SGDLS and CDR2 YYNGEE. V dropped 2 bases and J dropped 1 base, with 9 bases sitting between them. This CDR3 is CASSVQLSNTEAFF. The CDR3 DNA sequence: TGTGCCAGCAGCGTCCAACTTTCGAACACTGAAGCTTTCTTT.

With respect to this clonotype: A much larger clonotype is one base distant, so this may be a read error. The chain combines TRBV6-1 with TRBJ1-2; D is possibly TRBD1 (5 bases). CDR3 length: 13 amino acids. The V gene's germline CDR1 is MNHNS and CDR2 SASEGT. Between the trimmed V and J ends, which lost 7 bases and 7 bases, there was a span of 16 bases. For the CDR3, the DNA is TGTGCCAGCATTCAGGGTTTCTACTGTGGCTACACCTTC. It codes for CASIQGFYCGYTF.

The CDR3 DNA reads TGTGCCAGTAGTATTGACAGGGCAACTGAAGCTTTCTTT. It yields the protein CASSIDRATEAFF. V usage is TRBV19 and J usage is TRBJ1-1, with 7 bases matching TRBD1. This CDR3 has 13 residues. The germline CDR1 and CDR2 sequences are LNHDA and SQIVND (reference sequence). V lost 3 bases to trimming and J lost 5 bases; unmatched junction nucleotides: 3.

The chain uses TRBV7-6 and TRBJ2-7, with D possibly being TRBD1 or TRBD2 (6 bases each). V was cut by 10 bases and J by 3 bases, with 25 bases left in between. This CDR3 is 16 amino acids long. The germline gives CDR1 SGHVS, CDR2 FNYEAQ. CDR3 in DNA: TGTGCCACCGAAGGGGGGACCAGGGTGATAGTCTACGAGCAGTACTTC. Translation: CATEGGTRVIVYEQYF.

The V call is TRBV19, the J call TRBJ1-1; TRBD1 might be the D (5 bases). The CDR3 runs 14 residues. V was pared by 3 bases and J by 4 bases, with 12 bases between. Germline V CDR1 and CDR2: LNHDA, SQIVND (reference sequence). CDR3 in DNA: TGTGCCAGTAGTATTGGGGCTGTCGTCACTGAAGCTTTCTTT. Encoded protein: CASSIGAVVTEAFF.

This clonotype was seen a handful of times. This chain uses TRBV29-1 with TRBJ2-3; 7 nucleotides line up with TRBD2. This CDR3 contains 13 residues. V gave up 7 bases and J gave up 0 bases; unmatched junction bases: 4. Germline V gives CDR1 SQVTM, CDR2 ANQGSEA. CDR3: CSGGGLSTDTQYF. CDR3 nucleotide sequence: TGCAGCGGCGGGGGTCTCAGCACAGATACGCAGTATTTT.

V gene TRBV7-3 combines with J gene TRBJ2-3; TRBD2 agrees at 11 bases. Germline-derived CDR1 and CDR2 are SGHTA and FQGTGA. The CDR3 is made up of 13 amino acids. After removal of 5 bases from V and 6 bases from J, the junction contained 1 base not matched to a gene. The CDR3 loop reads CASSASGRDTQYF. CDR3 coding DNA: TGTGCCAGCAGCGCTAGCGGGAGGGATACGCAGTATTTT.

CDR3 amino acids: CASSLQGAEAFF. Here the CDR3 DNA reads TGTGCCAGCAGCTTACAGGGGGCTGAAGCTTTCTTT. The chain carries TRBV7-2 and TRBJ1-1, with 7 bases fitting TRBD1. The CDR3 has 12 amino acids. Germline V gene data show CDR1 as SGHTA and CDR2 as FQGNSA. V dropped 2 bases and J dropped 6; count of bases not matched to a gene: 0.

This clonotype was seen many times. The CDR3 DNA reads as TGTGCCAGCAGCTTCGAGGCTAACACCGGGGAGCTGTTTTTT. Translated: CASSFEANTGELFF. The chain joins TRBV7-6 to TRBJ2-2; no definite D call. V shed 3 bases and J shed 2 bases, with 7 bases lying between them. Germline CDR1 is SGHVS and CDR2 is FNYEAQ. This CDR3 comprises 14 residues.

With respect to this clonotype: A much larger clone lies a single base off, so this may be a read error. V gene TRBV12-3 or TRBV12-4 combines with J gene TRBJ2-6; D is ambiguous. V gave up 4 bases and J gave up 0 bases, with 7 bases separating them. CDR3 length: 15 residues. This CDR3 reads CASSSLNSGANVLTF. The CDR3 DNA is TGTGCCAGCAGTTCACTGAACTCTGGGGCCAACGTCCTGACTTTC.

In regard to this clonotype: As the CDR3 is not closed by the conserved phenylalanine or tryptophan, this likely results from a read error. The DNA is omitted, as the CDR3 cannot be located on it reliably, and the CDR3 follows TCRdb's listing. This chain links TRBV12-3 or TRBV12-4 with TRBJ2-7; the D call in the table, TRBD2, was not verified against the DNA. The CDR3 totals 13 residues, both ends included. CDR3 in amino acids: CASSLGLAVPPLL.